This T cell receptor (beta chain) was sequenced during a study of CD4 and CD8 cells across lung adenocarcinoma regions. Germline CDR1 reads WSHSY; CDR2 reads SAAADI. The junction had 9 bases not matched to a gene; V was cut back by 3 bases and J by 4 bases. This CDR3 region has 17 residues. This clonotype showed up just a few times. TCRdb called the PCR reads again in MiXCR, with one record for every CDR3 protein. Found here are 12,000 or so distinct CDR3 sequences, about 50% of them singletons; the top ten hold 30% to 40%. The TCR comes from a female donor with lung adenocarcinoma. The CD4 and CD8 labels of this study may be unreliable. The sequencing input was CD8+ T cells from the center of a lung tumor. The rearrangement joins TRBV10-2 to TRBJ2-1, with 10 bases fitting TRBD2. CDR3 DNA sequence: TGCGCCAGCAGTGATCGGACTAGCGGAGGACAGTACAATGAGCAGTTCTTC. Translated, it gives CASSDRTSGGQYNEQFF.